These T cell receptor beta chains were read from a single sample in a study of control samples from healthy donors and cancer patients. Here immunoSEQ multiplex PCR was the method, and the copy in TCRdb shows in-frame clones only, minus some. The table records approximately 120,000 clones, over 75% of them present only once. Sequenced: blood. These receptors were collected from a man younger than 35 in good health. Each CDR3 is given with its conserved first and last residue.

length	J	V	CDR3
15	TRBJ2-7	TRBV6-5	CASSLLRTGNYEQYF
13	TRBJ2-7	TRBV9	CASSVGGFDEQYF
15	TRBJ2-5	TRBV27	CASSRLGASQETQYF
14	TRBJ1-5	TRBV28	CASTKTGGAQPQHF
14	TRBJ2-5	TRBV11-3	CASSLTGGEETQYF
16	TRBJ1-3	TRBV11-2	CASSLDRAAVGNTIYF
14	TRBJ2-1	TRBV29-1	CSVPTSGIDNEQFF
13	TRBJ2-1	TRBV7-8	CASSQGPNNEQFF
15	TRBJ1-1	TRBV19	CASRDRGRGDTEAFF
10	TRBJ2-1	TRBV14	CASSRNEQFF
15	TRBJ2-2	TRBV2	CASSEMGGDTGELFF
16	TRBJ1-6	TRBV3-1/TRBV3-2	CASSLDSSSYNSPLHF
15	TRBJ2-1	TRBV27	CASRGDSHAYNEQFF
13	TRBJ1-4	TRBV5-1	CASSTGINEKLFF
15	TRBJ2-2	TRBV18	CASSPLAANTGELFF
15	TRBJ2-7	TRBV7-2	CASSPAGTGSYEQYF